These 8 T cell receptor beta chains came from one sample sequenced in a study of T cells in Graves' hyperthyroidism and ophthalmopathy. From RNA transcripts, TCR beta CDR3 regions were amplified. With the HTBI primer set, the TCR CDR3 went through a first round of RT-PCR. TCRdb independently ran MiXCR on the multiplex PCR reads; one entry per CDR3 protein. This sample has about 200,000 distinct CDR3 sequences, with about a sixth found just once. The sample was blood. These receptors were obtained from a woman between 45 and 60 years old with Graves' hyperthyroidism.

The chain carries TRBV6-2 or TRBV6-3 and TRBJ2-1; D is ambiguous. The germline V gene has CDR1 MNHEY and CDR2 SVGEGT. Trimming stripped 2 bases from V and 4 bases from J, with 9 bases between. The CDR3 spans 14 residues. The DNA for the CDR3 is TGTGCCAGCAGTTACGGGCACCCTTACAATGAGCAGTTCTTC. Residues: CASSYGHPYNEQFF.

This clonotype was seen ten or more times. CDR3 sequence reads: CSAGGGNIQYF. The CDR3 DNA follows: TGCAGTGCTGGGGGGGGGAACATTCAGTACTTC. The J gene is TRBJ2-4, the V gene TRBV20-1; 7 nucleotides align to TRBD2. Germline assignment: CDR1 DFQATT and CDR2 SNEGSKA (reference sequence). The junction had 2 bases not matched to a gene; V was cut back by 5 bases and J by 7 bases. This CDR3 region has 11 residues.

This clonotype was counted at least ten times. V is TRBV30 and J is TRBJ1-1; D unresolved. Germline assignment: CDR1 GTSNPN and CDR2 SVGIG (reference sequence). The CDR3 covers 10 residues. Trimming took 5 bases from V and 6 from J, leaving 7 bases between them. The CDR3 is CAWAEAEAFF. CDR3 coding DNA: TGTGCCTGGGCAGAGGCTGAAGCTTTCTTT.

The table lists this clonotype with many counts. The V gene is TRBV28, the J gene TRBJ2-1, with 12 bases lining up with TRBD2. V lost 6 bases, J lost 6 bases, and 12 bases stayed unmatched. Germline loops: CDR1 MDHEN, CDR2 SYDVKM. The CDR3 loop spans 17 amino acids. The CDR3: CASSHPLAGGPSNEQFF. CDR3 nucleotides: TGTGCCAGCAGCCATCCTCTAGCGGGAGGGCCGTCCAATGAGCAGTTCTTC.

This clonotype occurred a few times. J is TRBJ2-1 and V is TRBV14; D call uncertain. Germline loops: CDR1 SGHDN, CDR2 FVKESK. The V end was cut by 4 bases, the J end by 5 bases, with 15 bases between. The CDR3 covers 15 residues. Here the CDR3 reads CASSRNRATHNEQFF. The CDR3, as DNA: TGTGCCAGCAGCCGGAACCGGGCGACCCACAATGAGCAGTTCTTC. Together with reference TRBV14 and TRBJ2-1, the CDR3 gives the full variable domain: EAGVTQFPSHSVIEKGQTVTLRCDPISGHDNLYWYRRVMGKEIKFLLHFVKESKQDESGMPNNRFLAERTGGTYSTLKVQPAELEDSGVYFCASSRNRATHNEQFFGPGTRLTVL.

This clonotype has ten or more counts. The V call is TRBV6-1, the J call TRBJ1-5; possibly TRBD1 for D (5 bases). Germline V gene data show CDR1 as MNHNS and CDR2 as SASEGT. With 7 bases removed from V and 11 bases from J, the gap between germline ends came to 24 bases. This CDR3 region has 15 residues. The CDR3 DNA is TGTGCCAGCACCGCAACCGGGACTCCCGTATACTCCCAGCATTTT. It encodes CASTATGTPVYSQHF.

This clonotype was observed at least ten times. The chain carries TRBV20-1 and TRBJ2-7, with 9 bases that match TRBD2. V lost 6 bases, J lost 1 base, and 7 bases stayed unmatched. The CDR3 is 14 residues long. Germline CDR1 DFQATT, CDR2 SNEGSKA (reference sequence). The CDR3 DNA follows: TGCAGTGCCCGGGGGCTAGCGGGATCCTACGAGCAGTACTTC. Its protein product is CSARGLAGSYEQYF.

This clonotype was seen more than once but under ten times. The V call is TRBV19, the J call TRBJ1-6; the D is unclear. With 4 bases removed from V and 9 bases from J, the gap between germline ends came to 13 bases. Germline V gene lookup returns CDR1 LNHDA and CDR2 SQIVND (reference sequence). The CDR3 is made up of 14 amino acids. In DNA, the CDR3 is TGTGCCAGTAGTAGAGAGGTGCCCGGTTCACCCCTCCACTTT. This codes for CASSREVPGSPLHF.